These 15 T cell receptor beta chains were all obtained from the same sample, sequenced in a study of cytomegalovirus exposure and HLA in healthy donors. The PCR contained 60 Vbeta and 13 Jbeta primers. Measured with immunoSEQ multiplex PCR; TCRdb has only the in-frame clones, and not every one. This table has roughly 110,000 clones, more than 70% appearing once. The sample consisted of PBMCs. The receptors stem from a man aged 18-30 years in good health and CMV-seronegative.

CDR3 sequence (DNA): TGTGCCAGCAGCTCAGTGGTGTGGAGCTCCTACGAGCAGTACTTC. Its protein is CASSSVVWSSYEQYF. V is TRBV7-2 and J is TRBJ2-7; D unresolved. The CDR3 is 15 residues long. The ends were cut back, 4 bases at V and 0 bases at J, with 13 bases in the middle. CDR1 and CDR2 from the germline V gene are SGHTA and FQGNSA.

This clone has a handful of counts. The rearrangement uses TRBV11-3 and TRBJ1-2; TRBD1 matches 12 bases. The V segment lost 7 bases and the J segment 5 bases; nucleotides outside the gene matches: 8. The germline CDR1 and CDR2 sequences are SGHNT and YENEEA. CDR3 size: 15 residues. The CDR3 loop reads CASITGGQGAYGYTF. CDR3 in DNA: TGTGCCAGCATTACGGGGGGACAGGGGGCGTATGGCTACACCTTC.

This chain links TRBV2 with TRBJ2-7, with 7 bases lining up with TRBD1. Unmatched junction bases numbered 9, after V lost 5 bases and J lost 5 bases. This CDR3 spans 14 amino acids. From germline, CDR1 is SNHLY and CDR2 FYNNEI. CDR3: CASSPDRVRNEQYF. For the CDR3, the DNA is TGTGCCAGCAGTCCCGACAGGGTCCGCAACGAGCAGTACTTC.

This rearrangement joins TRBV7-9 to TRBJ1-3, with D possibly TRBD1 on 5 matching bases. CDR1 and CDR2 from the germline V gene are SEHNR and FQNEAQ (reference sequence). Trimming removed 5 bases at V and 0 bases at J, with 11 bases between. There are 15 residues in the CDR3. The CDR3 loop is CASSPSTVSGNTIYF. The CDR3 region has the DNA TGTGCCAGCAGCCCCTCGACAGTCTCTGGAAACACCATATATTTT.

This sequence joins TRBV5-4 and TRBJ2-3; 9 bases are a match to TRBD2. The V segment lost 3 bases and the J segment 6 bases; nucleotides outside the gene matches: 5. CDR1 and CDR2 (germline): SGHNT, YYREEE (reference sequence). CDR3 length: 14 residues. CDR3 in amino acids: CASSSASGVDTQYF. As DNA, the CDR3 is TGTGCCAGCAGCTCTGCTAGCGGGGTCGATACGCAGTATTTT. The complete variable domain, with remaining parts taken from reference TRBV5-4 and TRBJ2-3, reads ETGVTQSPTHLIKTRGQQVTLRCSSQSGHNTVSWYQQALGQGPQFIFQYYREEENGRGNFPPRFSGLQFPNYSSELNVNALELDDSALYLCASSSASGVDTQYFGPGTRLTVL.

The CDR3 DNA reads as TGTGCCAGCAGCTTAAGACACCCTAATTCACCCCTCCACTTT. As protein: CASSLRHPNSPLHF. The genes are TRBV7-3 and TRBJ1-6; D is ambiguous. Germline V lookup: CDR1 SGHTA, CDR2 FQGTGA. Trimming took off 1 base at V and 6 bases at J, with 7 bases between the two ends. The CDR3 contains 14 residues.

This chain connects TRBV18 to TRBJ1-6, with D uncertain. There are 21 residues in the CDR3. Germline V gene data show CDR1 as KGHSH and CDR2 as LQKENI. Trimming took 3 bases from V and 1 from J, leaving 25 bases between them. CDR3 protein: CASSPPGEDYPIRSYNSPLHF. CDR3 DNA sequence: TGTGCCAGCTCACCCCCAGGAGAGGACTATCCAATCAGGTCCTATAATTCACCCCTCCACTTT.

V gene TRBV4-3 combines with J gene TRBJ1-2; possibly TRBD1 for D (5 bases). This CDR3 is 14 amino acids long. V was shortened by 0 bases and J by 4 bases, with 9 bases between the two germline ends. Germline lookup yields CDR1 LGHNA and CDR2 YSLEER. The CDR3 DNA reads TGCGCCAGCAGCCAAGAAATGGGGCGCTATGGCTACACCTTC. Protein sequence: CASSQEMGRYGYTF.

This clone turned up a few times. The rearrangement uses TRBV4-2 and TRBJ2-7, with a possible D match to TRBD1 (6 bases). The CDR3 extends over 18 amino acids. Trimming shortened V by 0 bases and J by 4 bases, and 22 bases separated the two germline ends. Germline assignment: CDR1 LGHNA and CDR2 YNFKEQ. This chain's CDR3 is CASSQEEGQQGKRYEQYF. The CDR3 DNA reads as TGTGCCAGCAGCCAAGAAGAGGGGCAACAGGGTAAAAGGTACGAGCAGTACTTC.

This rearrangement joins TRBV6-1 to TRBJ1-2; TRBD1 agrees at 7 bases. The junction had 9 bases not matched to a gene; V was cut back by 6 bases and J by 8 bases. CDR1 and CDR2 (germline): MNHNS, SASEGT. CDR3 length: 13 amino acids. CDR3 sequence (DNA): TGTGCCAGCAGCGTAACAGGGGTTGGCGGCTACACCTTC. As protein: CASSVTGVGGYTF.

This chain connects TRBV4-3 to TRBJ1-2, with TRBD1 as a possible D gene (6 bases). In germline, CDR1 is LGHNA, CDR2 YSLEER. This CDR3 contains 16 residues. V lost 1 base to trimming and J lost 4 bases, with 16 bases between them. The CDR3 region is CASSQGARGKSYGYTF. In DNA, the CDR3 is TGCGCCAGCAGCCAAGGGGCCAGGGGCAAGAGCTATGGCTACACCTTC.

V gene TRBV15 combines with J gene TRBJ1-4; 8 positions agree with TRBD1. The CDR3 runs 13 residues. CDR1 and CDR2 (germline): LNHNV, YYDKDF (reference sequence). J lost 13 bases, V lost 5 bases, and 9 bases had no gene match. This chain's CDR3 is CATSRDRFGGLFF. The CDR3 DNA sequence: TGTGCCACCAGCCGGGACAGGTTTGGGGGACTGTTTTTT.

This clone was counted only a few times. The sample holds other DNA sequences that translate to the same CDR3. This chain joins TRBV5-1 and TRBJ1-4, with unresolved D. This CDR3 is 16 amino acids long. The ends were cut back, 2 bases at V and 0 bases at J, with 11 bases in the middle. Germline lookup yields CDR1 SGHRS and CDR2 YFSETQ. The CDR3 here is CASSLESPSTNEKLFF. CDR3 nucleotides: TGCGCCAGCAGCTTAGAGTCCCCTTCAACTAATGAAAAACTGTTTTTT.

This chain joins TRBV11-2 and TRBJ2-7; 7 nucleotides line up with TRBD1. V shed 0 bases, J shed 4 bases, and the junction held 6 bases outside the gene matches. Germline V gene sequence: CDR1 SGHAT, CDR2 FQNNGV. This CDR3 is 15 amino acids long. CDR3 in DNA: TGTGCCAGCAGCTTAGACGGGACAGACAATTACGAGCAGTACTTC. Amino acid sequence: CASSLDGTDNYEQYF.

The genes are TRBV9 and TRBJ2-5, with no clear D. The CDR3 extends over 14 amino acids. The germline V gene has CDR1 SGDLS and CDR2 YYNGEE. V was shortened by 0 bases and J by 3 bases, with 9 bases between the two germline ends. For the CDR3, the DNA is TGTGCCAGCAGCGTAGGGGCAGCCGAAGAGACCCAGTACTTC. As protein: CASSVGAAEETQYF.